This T cell receptor (beta chain) was obtained from a study of T cell clonotyping in hematopoietic cell transplantation. In the study overall: Recipient samples before transplant were obtained post-cytoreduction. Study-wide results and limits: Pathologically expanded recipient clonotypes increased progressively from day 30 to day 180 as diversity fell.

In its sample, this clone is medium-sized (0.01 to 0.1%). Its antigen remains unknown. The CDR3 covers 15 residues. The V segment lost 5 bases and the J segment 12 bases; nucleotides outside the gene matches: 15. Germline values: CDR1 PRHDT, CDR2 FYEKMQ (reference sequence). Time point reported: recipient sample about 28 days before transplant, after cytoreduction. Sequenced by immunoSEQ multiplex PCR; TCRdb stores in-frame clones only, minus some. The table lists 25,000 to 30,000 clones, about 92% of them singletons. The sample in question was peripheral blood mononuclear cells, obtained before stem cell transplant. The receptor comes from a man in his fifties with acute myeloid leukemia. Some clones in this sample may be carry-over from other donors' samples. The chain combines TRBV13 with TRBJ2-1, with TRBD2 matching 8 bases. DNA of the CDR3: TGTGCCAGCAGCGACCTAGCGGGTATGCTCGGTCGGCAGTTCTTC. Translation gives CASSDLAGMLGRQFF. Complete variable domain (other parts from reference TRBV13 and TRBJ2-1): AAGVIQSPRHLIKEKRETATLKCYPIPRHDTVYWYQQGPGQDPQFLISFYEKMQSDKGSIPDRFSAQQFSDYHSELNMSSLELGDSALYFCASSDLAGMLGRQFFGPGTRLTVL.